These 2 T cell receptor beta chains came from one sample sequenced in a study of tumor-infiltrating lymphocytes in oesophageal squamous cell carcinoma. One entry per CDR3 protein, called by TCRdb with MiXCR from the PCR reads. Found here are 15,000 to 18,000 distinct CDR3 sequences, roughly 50% of them singletons; the top ten hold roughly 35%. Sequenced material: esophageal tumor tissue. These receptors all come from a female donor with esophageal squamous cell carcinoma.

This rearrangement joins TRBV12-3 or TRBV12-4 to TRBJ1-4; D is unresolved. The CDR3 has 13 amino acids. The germline V and J ends were trimmed by 4 bases and 0 bases, with 3 bases remaining between them. The CDR3 sequence: CASSSSTNEKLFF. The CDR3 DNA follows: TGTGCCAGCAGTTCCTCAACTAATGAAAAACTGTTTTTT.

This clonotype has a handful of counts. J is TRBJ2-1 and V is TRBV7-3, with a tentative D call TRBD2 (5 bases). V lost 5 bases and J 5 bases, leaving 10 bases between the germline ends. The CDR3 totals 13 residues. Germline V CDR1 and CDR2: SGHTA, FQGTGA. The CDR3 sequence: CASSQGSHNEQFF. In DNA form, the CDR3 reads TGTGCCAGCAGCCAAGGGAGCCACAATGAGCAGTTCTTC.